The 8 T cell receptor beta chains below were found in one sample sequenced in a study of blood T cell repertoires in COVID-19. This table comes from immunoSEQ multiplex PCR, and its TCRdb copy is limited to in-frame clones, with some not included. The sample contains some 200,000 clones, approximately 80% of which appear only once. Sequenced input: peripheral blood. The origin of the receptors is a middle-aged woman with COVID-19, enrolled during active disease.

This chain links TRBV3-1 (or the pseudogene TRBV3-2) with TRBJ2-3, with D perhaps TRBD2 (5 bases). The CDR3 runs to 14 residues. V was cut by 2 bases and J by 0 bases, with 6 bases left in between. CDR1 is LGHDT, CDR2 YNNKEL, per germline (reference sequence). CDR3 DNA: TGTGCCAGCAGCCAAAGCGGTAGCACAGATACGCAGTATTTT. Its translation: CASSQSGSTDTQYF.

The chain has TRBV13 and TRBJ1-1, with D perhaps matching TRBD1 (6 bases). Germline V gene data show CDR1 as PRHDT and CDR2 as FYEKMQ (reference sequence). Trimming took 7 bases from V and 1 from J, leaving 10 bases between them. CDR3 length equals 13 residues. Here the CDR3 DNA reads TGTGCCAGCACTTGGGGGCGGAACACTGAAGCTTTCTTT. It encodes CASTWGRNTEAFF.

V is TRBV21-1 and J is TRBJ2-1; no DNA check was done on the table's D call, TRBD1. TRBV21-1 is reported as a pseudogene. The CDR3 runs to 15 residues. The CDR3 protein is CASSPRTGRYNEQFF. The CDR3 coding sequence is TGTGCCAGCAGCCCGAGGACAGGCCGCTACAATGAGCAGTTCTTC.

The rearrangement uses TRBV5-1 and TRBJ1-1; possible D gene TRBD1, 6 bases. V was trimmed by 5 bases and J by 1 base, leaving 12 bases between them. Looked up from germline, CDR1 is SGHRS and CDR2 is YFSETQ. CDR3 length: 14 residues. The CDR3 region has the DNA TGCGCCAGCAGGATGGACAGCGCGAACACTGAAGCTTTCTTT. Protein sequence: CASRMDSANTEAFF.

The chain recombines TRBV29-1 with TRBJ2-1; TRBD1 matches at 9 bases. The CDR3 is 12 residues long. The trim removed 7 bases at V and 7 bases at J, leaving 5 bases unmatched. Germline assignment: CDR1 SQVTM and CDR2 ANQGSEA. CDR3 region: CSARQGVNEQFF. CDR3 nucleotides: TGCAGCGCCAGACAGGGGGTAAATGAGCAGTTCTTC.

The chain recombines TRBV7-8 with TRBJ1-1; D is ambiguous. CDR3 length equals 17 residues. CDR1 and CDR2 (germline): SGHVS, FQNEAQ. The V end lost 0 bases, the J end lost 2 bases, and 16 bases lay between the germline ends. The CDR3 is CASSLAFVKRENTEAFF. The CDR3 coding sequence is TGTGCCAGCAGCTTAGCTTTCGTGAAGAGAGAAAACACTGAAGCTTTCTTT.

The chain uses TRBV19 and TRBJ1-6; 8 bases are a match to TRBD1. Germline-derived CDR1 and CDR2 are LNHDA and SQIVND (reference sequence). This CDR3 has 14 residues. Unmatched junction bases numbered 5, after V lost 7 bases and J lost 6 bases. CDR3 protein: CASKDRAGNSPLHF. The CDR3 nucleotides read TGTGCCAGTAAGGACAGGGCAGGTAATTCACCCCTCCACTTT.

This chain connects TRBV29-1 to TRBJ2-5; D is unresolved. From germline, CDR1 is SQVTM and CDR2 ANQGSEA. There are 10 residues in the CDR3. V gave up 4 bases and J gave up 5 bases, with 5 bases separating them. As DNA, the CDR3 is TGCAGCGTTGTATCGGAGACCCAGTACTTC. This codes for CSVVSETQYF.